Listed below are T cell receptor beta chains from one sample, sequenced in a study of blood T cell repertoires in COVID-19. Repertoires were generated with immunoSEQ multiplex PCR, while TCRdb's copy carries only in-frame clones and drops some. The table includes approximately 180,000 clones, more than 75% detected once. Sequencing input: peripheral blood. These TCRs come from a person between 65 and 80 years old with COVID-19, enrolled during active disease. Both conserved end residues are part of each CDR3.

>TRBV9|TRBJ1-5
CASSAGQNNQPQHF
>TRBV10-3|TRBJ1-5
CAISEGSSNQPQHF
>TRBV7-2|TRBJ2-1
CASSTGNRGLSSYNEQFF
>TRBV19|TRBJ2-3
CASSPWESGTDTQYF
>TRBV19|TRBJ1-5
CASSNPGGPQHF
>TRBV28|TRBJ2-1
CASSSGQRAYNEQFF
>TRBV27|TRBJ1-3
CASSPGTGGNTIYF
>TRBV7-9|TRBJ2-3
CASSLGSSPQGATDTQYF
>TRBV28|TRBJ1-2
CASRPPGTGIRGYTF
>TRBV5-4|TRBJ1-6
CASSSRDFAYNSPLHF
>TRBV24-1|TRBJ1-2
CATSVGLDYGYTF
>TRBV4-3|TRBJ2-2
CASSPRPSGGVNTGELFF
>TRBV27|TRBJ1-1
CASGSYAAPNTEAFF
>TRBV6-5|TRBJ1-2
CASSYLGNRDPGYTF
>TRBV5-4|TRBJ1-6
CASSSPGQYGNSPLHF
>TRBV11-2|TRBJ1-1
CASSSLRGWWNTEAFF
>TRBV12-3/TRBV12-4|TRBJ1-6
CASSLKQLSPLHF